A single sample gave rise to the 31 T cell receptor beta chains below, sequenced in a study of OX40 agonist ivuxolimab in advanced cancers. Clones were read by immunoSEQ multiplex PCR, and TCRdb kept only the in-frame ones, dropping some. The data contain around 99,000 clones, nearly 90% of them seen just once; the ten biggest clones take up roughly 0.17%. This specimen consisted of CD4+ or CD8+ T cells sorted from blood, obtained in a trial of the OX40 agonist ivuxolimab. The receptor source for this set is an adult with an advanced solid tumor such as melanoma, head and neck, liver or kidney cancer.

The rearrangement uses TRBV7-6 and TRBJ2-5; no reliable D call. The CDR3 consists of 15 residues. Trimming stripped 7 bases from V and 5 bases from J, with 20 bases between. Per the germline V gene, CDR1 is SGHVS and CDR2 is FNYEAQ. CDR3 sequence: CASNSYHGSEETQYF. As DNA, the CDR3 is TGTGCCAGCAACTCCTACCATGGTTCTGAGGAGACCCAGTACTTC.

This chain uses TRBV18 with TRBJ2-1, with TRBD2 identical over 7 bases. The ends lost 3 bases at V and 7 bases at J; junction bases unmatched: 12. The CDR3 runs to 16 residues. Germline values: CDR1 KGHSH, CDR2 LQKENI. The CDR3 sequence: CASSPIFGGSINEQFF. The CDR3 coding sequence is TGTGCCAGCTCACCGATATTTGGCGGGAGTATAAATGAGCAGTTCTTC.

CDR3 residues: CASSSRSAVVSRSGNTIYF. The CDR3 region has the DNA TGTGCCAGCAGCTCCCGATCGGCAGTGGTGAGCCGCTCTGGAAACACCATATATTTT. V is TRBV11-2 and J is TRBJ1-3; D is ambiguous. V was pared by 4 bases and J by 0 bases, with 22 bases between. Germline lookup yields CDR1 SGHAT and CDR2 FQNNGV. The CDR3 is 19 residues long.

The J gene is TRBJ2-5, the V gene TRBV15; TRBD1 aligns across 9 bases. Germline V gene data show CDR1 as LNHNV and CDR2 as YYDKDF (reference sequence). The length of the CDR3 is 15 residues. V lost 8 bases, J lost 2 bases, and 9 bases stayed unmatched. The CDR3 DNA reads as TGTGCCACCGGACGGACAGGGGCCTTACAAGAGACCCAGTACTTC. As protein: CATGRTGALQETQYF. Full variable domain (outside the CDR3, taken from reference TRBV15 and TRBJ2-5): DAMVIQNPRYQVTQFGKPVTLSCSQTLNHNVMYWYQQKSSQAPKLLFHYYDKDFNNEADTPDNFQSRRPNTSFCFLDIRSPGLGDTAMYLCATGRTGALQETQYFGPGTRLLVL.

V and J are TRBV14 and TRBJ2-7; D is ambiguous. This CDR3 contains 12 residues. Trimming took 3 bases from V and 5 from J, leaving 8 bases between them. CDR1 and CDR2 from the germline V gene are SGHDN and FVKESK. CDR3 in amino acids: CASSQWVNEQYF. For the CDR3, the DNA is TGTGCCAGCAGCCAGTGGGTGAACGAGCAGTACTTC.

Remarks on this clone: Compared with germline, one end of the junction differs, possibly owing to a read error. The J gene is TRBJ2-3, the V gene TRBV6-1, with D tentatively TRBD2 (6 bases). This CDR3 is 15 amino acids long. Germline CDR1 and CDR2: MNHNS and SASEGT. CDR3 amino acids: CASSEGLSMTDTQYF. CDR3 coding DNA: TGTGCCAGCAGCGAAGGACTATCCATGACAGATACGCAGTATTTT.

The V call is TRBV11-2, the J call TRBJ2-7; D unresolved. CDR1 SGHAT and CDR2 FQNNGV come from the germline V gene. Trimming cost V 5 bases and J 2 bases, with 13 bases left between them. This CDR3 comprises 14 residues. The CDR3 loop reads CASSLEGWAYEQYF. The DNA for the CDR3 is TGTGCCAGCAGCCTCGAAGGGTGGGCCTACGAGCAGTACTTC. Based on the CDR3 plus reference TRBV11-2 and TRBJ2-7, the full variable domain is EAGVAQSPRYKIIEKRQSVAFWCNPISGHATLYWYQQILGQGPKLLIQFQNNGVVDDSQLPKDRFSAERLKGVDSTLKIQPAKLEDSAVYLCASSLEGWAYEQYFGPGTRLTVT.

This chain connects TRBV10-1 to TRBJ2-1; the D gene is possibly TRBD1 (6 bases). The V and J ends lost 0 bases and 4 bases respectively, with 19 bases between them. The CDR3 length is 18 residues. CDR1 is WNHNN and CDR2 is SYGVQD in the germline V gene (reference sequence). The CDR3 DNA is TGCGCCAGCAGTGAGTCGACCCGTCAACAGGGACCGTACAATGAGCAGTTCTTC. Amino acid sequence: CASSESTRQQGPYNEQFF.

The chain combines TRBV18 with TRBJ2-2; D is uncertain. Looked up from germline, CDR1 is KGHSH and CDR2 is LQKENI. The CDR3 has 13 residues. V was clipped by 2 bases and J by 4 bases, with 5 bases between them. CDR3 nucleotides: TGTGCCAGCTCACCAGGATCCACCGGGGAGCTGTTTTTT. It encodes CASSPGSTGELFF.

V and J are TRBV2 and TRBJ1-2, with a possible D match to TRBD1 (6 bases). Germline CDR1 is SNHLY and CDR2 is FYNNEI. There are 18 residues in the CDR3. Trimming took 6 bases from V and 0 from J, leaving 23 bases between them. CDR3 region: CASSPDRLNGFSNYGYTF. In DNA form, the CDR3 reads TGTGCCAGCAGCCCGGACAGATTAAATGGGTTTTCTAACTATGGCTACACCTTC.

CDR3 bases: TGTGCCAGCATCAAAGGGGGGGGAGTAGCCAAAAACATTCAGTACTTC. Translation gives CASIKGGGVAKNIQYF. This chain connects TRBV2 to TRBJ2-4; a possible D gene is TRBD2 (7 bases). This CDR3 has 16 amino acids. Germline CDR1 reads SNHLY; CDR2 reads FYNNEI. Between the trimmed V and J ends, which lost 7 bases and 0 bases, there was a span of 16 bases.

This chain uses TRBV5-1 with TRBJ2-7; 9 bases fit TRBD1. Germline-derived CDR1 and CDR2 are SGHRS and YFSETQ. The CDR3 runs 15 residues. V lost 3 bases to trimming and J lost 6 bases; unmatched junction nucleotides: 10. The CDR3 sequence: CASSSRDRVFSEQYF. CDR3 in DNA: TGCGCCAGCAGCTCCCGGGACAGGGTCTTCTCCGAGCAGTACTTC.

The chain employs TRBV7-9 and TRBJ1-1; 9 positions agree with TRBD1. The CDR3 runs 16 residues. V lost 6 bases to trimming and J lost 10 bases; unmatched junction nucleotides: 18. Germline CDR1 is SEHNR and CDR2 is FQNEAQ (reference sequence). The CDR3 here is CASSPQGQGILQGAFF. The CDR3 coding sequence is TGTGCCAGCAGTCCCCAGGGACAGGGTATTCTCCAGGGAGCTTTCTTT.

This chain uses TRBV10-2 with TRBJ2-2; 14 bases match TRBD2. Unmatched junction bases numbered 6, after V lost 7 bases and J lost 2 bases. The CDR3 is 17 amino acids. The germline gives CDR1 WSHSY, CDR2 SAAADI. CDR3 amino acids: CASTPTSGGANTGELFF. CDR3 nucleotide sequence: TGCGCCAGCACCCCGACTAGCGGGGGGGCAAACACCGGGGAGCTGTTTTTT.

The chain recombines TRBV5-1 with TRBJ1-4; a weak D match, TRBD1 (6 bases). There are 13 residues in the CDR3. With 5 bases removed from V and 5 bases from J, the gap between germline ends came to 10 bases. The V gene's germline CDR1 is SGHRS and CDR2 YFSETQ. The CDR3: CASSRGENEKLFF. DNA of the CDR3: TGCGCCAGCAGTAGGGGGGAAAATGAAAAACTGTTTTTT.

The chain employs TRBV10-3 and TRBJ1-1, with 7 bases matching TRBD1. CDR1 is ENHRY, CDR2 SYGVKD, per germline. The V gene end was trimmed by 10 bases and the J gene end by 4 bases; junction bases not matched to a gene: 15. The CDR3 runs to 15 residues. This CDR3 is CANLEGGENLTEAFF. CDR3 DNA: TGTGCCAACCTTGAAGGGGGCGAGAATCTCACTGAAGCTTTCTTT.

V usage is TRBV11-2 and J usage is TRBJ2-7; D gene unclear. This CDR3 spans 15 amino acids. Trimming removed 1 base at V and 0 bases at J, with 10 bases between. Germline V CDR1 and CDR2: SGHAT, FQNNGV. The CDR3 sequence is CASSLGRLRSYEQYF. In nucleotides, the CDR3 is TGTGCCAGCAGCTTAGGGCGCCTACGCTCCTACGAGCAGTACTTC.

V gene TRBV5-1 combines with J gene TRBJ1-2; 9 positions match TRBD1. The ends lost 5 bases at V and 6 bases at J; junction bases unmatched: 5. Germline V lookup: CDR1 SGHRS, CDR2 YFSETQ. This CDR3 spans 13 amino acids. The DNA for the CDR3 is TGCGCCAGCAGTCCGGGACAGGGTGATGGCTACACCTTC. It encodes CASSPGQGDGYTF.

The chain employs TRBV6-6 and TRBJ2-1; possibly TRBD1 for D (6 bases). CDR1 and CDR2 from the germline V gene are MNHNY and SVGAGI (reference sequence). Trimming stripped 5 bases from V and 8 bases from J, with 16 bases between. The CDR3 is made up of 14 amino acids. The CDR3 sequence is CASSLGQGTYEQFF. CDR3 nucleotide sequence: TGTGCCAGCAGTCTTGGCCAGGGGACGTATGAGCAGTTCTTC.

The chain couples TRBV9 to TRBJ2-7; 9 bases agree with TRBD1. V was pared by 4 bases and J by 0 bases, with 5 bases of the junction left unmatched. The CDR3 sequence is 15 residues long. CDR1 is SGDLS, CDR2 YYNGEE, per germline. The CDR3: CASSLGQGPSYEQYF. CDR3 sequence (DNA): TGTGCCAGCAGCCTGGGACAGGGCCCCTCCTACGAGCAGTACTTC.

The V gene is TRBV28, the J gene TRBJ2-3, with 11 bases lining up with TRBD2. Germline V gene sequence: CDR1 MDHEN, CDR2 SYDVKM. The V segment lost 5 bases and the J segment 4 bases; nucleotides outside the gene matches: 5. The CDR3 spans 15 residues. The CDR3 coding sequence is TGTGCCAGCAGTACTAGCGGGAGTGGGCCAGATACGCAGTATTTT. The encoded protein is CASSTSGSGPDTQYF.

The chain uses TRBV11-2 and TRBJ1-5; D remains unclear. Deletions cut 1 base from V and 6 bases from J, with 7 bases between. CDR1 and CDR2 (germline): SGHAT, FQNNGV. The CDR3 is made up of 13 amino acids. DNA of the CDR3: TGTGCCAGCAGCTTAGGCCCGGGTCAGCCCCAGCATTTT. As protein: CASSLGPGQPQHF.

The rearrangement joins TRBV7-9 to TRBJ2-2; TRBD2 matches at 11 bases. V was pared by 3 bases and J by 2 bases, with 8 bases of the junction left unmatched. This CDR3 is built from 18 residues. CDR1 SEHNR and CDR2 FQNEAQ come from the germline V gene (reference sequence). The CDR3 is CASSFLPGLAENTGELFF. The CDR3 nucleotides are TGTGCCAGCAGCTTCCTTCCGGGACTAGCGGAAAACACCGGGGAGCTGTTTTTT.

This chain connects TRBV7-3 to TRBJ1-1, with 11 nucleotides matching TRBD1. V lost 5 bases, J lost 10 bases, and 6 bases stayed unmatched. Germline values: CDR1 SGHTA, CDR2 FQGTGA. This CDR3 comprises 13 residues. The chain's CDR3 is CASSLGTGGRAFF. The CDR3 DNA reads TGTGCCAGCAGCCTGGGGACAGGGGGTAGAGCTTTCTTT.

V and J are TRBV6-1 and TRBJ2-1; 7 bases line up with TRBD2. The CDR3 loop spans 15 amino acids. Trimming cost V 7 bases and J 5 bases; bases outside gene matches: 11. CDR1 and CDR2 from the germline V gene are MNHNS and SASEGT. The CDR3, as DNA: TGTGCCAGCATTCGAGTTAGCGGGCGACACAATGAGCAGTTCTTC. It codes for CASIRVSGRHNEQFF.

The CDR3 loop is CATSREKALAGGLAYNEQFF. DNA for the CDR3: TGTGCCACCAGCAGAGAGAAGGCGCTAGCGGGAGGGTTGGCCTACAATGAGCAGTTCTTC. This chain uses TRBV15 with TRBJ2-1; 12 bases are a match to TRBD2. Trimming cost V 0 bases and J 2 bases; bases outside gene matches: 11. Germline V gives CDR1 LNHNV, CDR2 YYDKDF (reference sequence). The CDR3 has 20 amino acids.

This clone was observed a single time. The chain carries TRBV15 and TRBJ2-1, with D perhaps TRBD2 (6 bases). Deletions cut 0 bases from V and 8 bases from J, with 14 bases between. The CDR3 has 15 residues. The germline CDR1 and CDR2 sequences are LNHNV and YYDKDF (reference sequence). CDR3 region: CATSRDLGGSDEQFF. In DNA, the CDR3 is TGTGCCACCAGCAGAGATTTAGGAGGGAGCGATGAGCAGTTCTTC.

The chain couples TRBV27 to TRBJ2-7; 7 bases line up with TRBD2. Germline CDR1 reads MNHEY; CDR2 reads SMNVEV (reference sequence). Trimming removed 5 bases from V and 2 bases from J; junction bases left unmatched: 12. This CDR3 contains 16 residues. This chain's CDR3 is CASSTPSTSRAYEQYF. The CDR3 nucleotides read TGTGCCAGCAGTACTCCGTCGACTAGCCGGGCCTACGAGCAGTACTTC.

J is TRBJ2-7 and V is TRBV27; D uncertain. The V and J ends lost 6 bases and 0 bases respectively, with 12 bases between them. CDR1 is MNHEY, CDR2 SMNVEV, per germline (reference sequence). This CDR3 has 14 residues. The CDR3 reads CASRWRFRSYEQYF. For the CDR3, the DNA is TGTGCCAGCAGATGGCGCTTTCGCTCCTACGAGCAGTACTTC.

The V call is TRBV7-2, the J call TRBJ2-7; 11 bases are shared with TRBD2. J was trimmed by 6 bases and V by 0 bases; bases with no gene match: 4. CDR1 is SGHTA and CDR2 is FQGNSA in the germline V gene. The length of the CDR3 is 15 residues. In nucleotides, the CDR3 is TGTGCCAGCAGCTTAGCACTAGCGGGAGTCTCCGAGCAGTACTTC. The encoded protein is CASSLALAGVSEQYF.

V and J are TRBV11-2 and TRBJ2-1; TRBD1 might be the D (5 bases). Germline V CDR1 and CDR2: SGHAT, FQNNGV. The CDR3 is 13 amino acids. With 3 bases removed from V and 9 bases from J, the gap between germline ends came to 12 bases. The CDR3 loop reads CASSLGQGSEQFF. In nucleotides, the CDR3 is TGTGCCAGCAGCTTGGGGCAGGGTTCTGAGCAGTTCTTC.